This T cell receptor beta chain came from a study of human T cells and chemical hapten exposure. TCRdb re-analysed the RACE reads in MiXCR, keeping a single row per CDR3 protein. Among around 380,000 distinct CDR3 sequences, approximately 5.8% were seen once, and the ten largest hold approximately 8.2%. The CDR3 totals 15 residues. Looked up from germline, CDR1 is SGHDN and CDR2 is FVKESK. The trim removed 4 bases at V and 6 bases at J, leaving 8 bases unmatched. Time point defined: pre-sensitization, week 0. The sample's treatment: therapeutic diphenylcyclopropenone sensitization with weekly scalp DPC.

The sequencing here drew on whole blood, taken in connection with sensitization to the hapten diphenylcyclopropenone (DPC). The chain carries TRBV14 and TRBJ1-4, with 7 bases aligning to TRBD1. The sequence derives from a woman aged 18-30 years with alopecia areata. Some clones in this sample may be carry-over from other donors' samples. This CDR3 reads CASSPPGGLHEKLFF. The CDR3 DNA is TGTGCCAGCAGCCCGCCAGGGGGTCTGCATGAAAAACTGTTTTTT.